One sample yielded the 20 T cell receptor beta chains listed below, sequenced in a study of T cells after yellow fever vaccination. TCRdb re-derived calls from the 5' RACE reads in MiXCR, one entry per CDR3 protein. The sample yields around 610,000 distinct CDR3 sequences, roughly 14% seen once. The sample was PBMCs, taken on the day of the yellow fever booster vaccination. These receptor sequences come from a man younger than 45 who received the YFV17D yellow fever vaccine.

V usage is TRBV24-1 and J usage is TRBJ2-1, with D perhaps TRBD1 or TRBD2 (5 bases each). The germline gives CDR1 KGHDR, CDR2 SFDVKD. The CDR3 length is 13 residues. Trimming took off 2 bases at V and 4 bases at J, with 5 bases between the two ends. In DNA form, the CDR3 reads TGTGCCACCAGTGATTGGGGGTACAATGAGCAGTTCTTC. Amino acid sequence: CATSDWGYNEQFF.

The chain carries TRBV7-9 and TRBJ2-1; either TRBD1 or TRBD2 may fit D (5 bases each). This CDR3 is 14 amino acids long. Trimming took 5 bases from V and 6 from J, leaving 14 bases between them. The germline gives CDR1 SEHNR, CDR2 FQNEAQ (reference sequence). The CDR3 sequence is CASSPRGKSNEQFF. CDR3 DNA sequence: TGTGCCAGCAGCCCGAGGGGTAAATCCAATGAGCAGTTCTTC.

The rearrangement uses TRBV27 and TRBJ2-1, with TRBD2 identical over 10 bases. The CDR3 consists of 16 residues. Trimming took 5 bases from V and 6 from J; bases not matched to a gene: 10. The germline gives CDR1 MNHEY, CDR2 SMNVEV (reference sequence). The CDR3 sequence is CASSVGLAGVFNEQFF. The CDR3 DNA is TGTGCCAGCAGTGTAGGCCTAGCGGGAGTATTCAATGAGCAGTTCTTC.

CDR3 in DNA: TGTGCCAGCAGCTTAAACCGGGACAGGTGTTTCTTC. Its protein is CASSLNRDRCFF. The rearrangement links TRBV3-1 to TRBJ2-1, with 8 nucleotides matching TRBD1. The CDR3 is 12 amino acids. Germline-derived CDR1 and CDR2 are LGHDT and YNNKEL (reference sequence). J was trimmed by 16 bases and V by 5 bases; bases with no gene match: 10.

In its sample, this clonotype was seen a few times. CDR3 in DNA: TGTGCCAGCAGCCGACTAGCGGGAGAGGCCGGGGAGCTGTTTTTT. As protein: CASSRLAGEAGELFF. The chain couples TRBV12-3 or TRBV12-4 to TRBJ2-2; TRBD2 matches at 12 bases. J was trimmed by 6 bases and V by 6 bases; bases with no gene match: 5. The CDR3 has 15 residues.

The V gene is TRBV5-1, the J gene TRBJ2-5; 7 bases are a match to TRBD2. In germline, CDR1 is SGHRS, CDR2 YFSETQ. The ends lost 0 bases at V and 6 bases at J; junction bases unmatched: 2. The CDR3 length is 13 residues. DNA of the CDR3: TGCGCCAGCAGCTTGGGGGACTACAAGACCCAGTACTTC. Translation gives CASSLGDYKTQYF.

This clonotype has a handful of counts. The chain employs TRBV20-1 and TRBJ1-5; D is unresolved. Germline V gene sequence: CDR1 DFQATT, CDR2 SNEGSKA (reference sequence). V shed 3 bases and J shed 0 bases, with 9 bases lying between them. The CDR3 runs to 14 residues. CDR3 loop: CSASRGNSNQPQHF. The CDR3 DNA follows: TGCAGTGCTAGTCGTGGTAATAGCAATCAGCCCCAGCATTTT.

A few counts support this clonotype. The chain links TRBV12-3 or TRBV12-4 to TRBJ2-7; D could derive from TRBD1 or TRBD2 (5 bases each). The length of the CDR3 is 15 residues. V was trimmed by 5 bases and J by 5 bases, leaving 19 bases between them. Here the CDR3 DNA reads TGTGCCAGCAGTAATGCCTTAATTCTGGGGGACGAGCAGTACTTC. This translates into CASSNALILGDEQYF.

The sample holds a few counts of this clonotype. The chain couples TRBV19 to TRBJ2-2; D is possibly TRBD1 (5 bases). The CDR3 has 14 amino acids. Between the trimmed V and J ends, which lost 6 bases and 5 bases, there was a span of 13 bases. The V gene's germline CDR1 is LNHDA and CDR2 SQIVND (reference sequence). The CDR3 DNA reads as TGTGCCAGTAGCATTATAGCAGGGACCGGGGAGCTGTTTTTT. This gives the protein CASSIIAGTGELFF.

The genes are TRBV7-2 and TRBJ2-5, with TRBD2 as a possible D gene (5 bases). The CDR3 spans 13 residues. Between the trimmed V and J ends, which lost 4 bases and 4 bases, there was a span of 10 bases. Germline CDR1 SGHTA, CDR2 FQGNSA. The CDR3 DNA sequence: TGTGCCAGCAGCTCTCTAGCCCCAGAGACCCAGTACTTC. It yields the protein CASSSLAPETQYF.

The V call is TRBV18, the J call TRBJ2-5; no clear D gene. Germline lookup yields CDR1 KGHSH and CDR2 LQKENI. This CDR3 spans 15 amino acids. The germline V and J ends were trimmed by 2 bases and 2 bases, with 12 bases remaining between them. In nucleotides, the CDR3 is TGTGCCAGCTCACCAGGTTCCTGGGGACAAGAGACCCAGTACTTC. Its translation is CASSPGSWGQETQYF.

The gene calls are TRBV6-2 or TRBV6-3 and TRBJ2-7, with D perhaps TRBD2 (5 bases). CDR3 size: 12 residues. The V gene's germline CDR1 is MNHEY and CDR2 SVGEGT. V lost 8 bases to trimming and J lost 3 bases, with 11 bases between them. The CDR3 loop reads CASEGRNYEQYF. The CDR3 bases are TGTGCCAGCGAGGGAAGGAACTACGAGCAGTACTTC.

The chain uses TRBV16 and TRBJ2-7, with TRBD2 matching over 12 bases. This CDR3 region has 22 residues. The V gene end was trimmed by 0 bases and the J gene end by 0 bases; junction bases not matched to a gene: 18. Per germline, CDR1 KGHSY and CDR2 FQNENV. The CDR3 DNA reads as TGTGCCAGCAGCCAATCGACGTGGACTAGCGGGATTAATATTCCGAGCTCCTACGAGCAGTACTTC. Protein: CASSQSTWTSGINIPSSYEQYF.

In this sample, this clonotype turned up many times. The chain links TRBV29-1 to TRBJ2-3, with TRBD1 matching 10 bases. The CDR3 runs 18 residues. Germline-derived CDR1 and CDR2 are SQVTM and ANQGSEA. After removal of 8 bases from V and 4 bases from J, the junction contained 21 bases not matched to a gene. The CDR3 sequence is CSSKGGQGPRDGADTQYF. For the CDR3, the DNA is TGCAGCTCTAAGGGGGGACAGGGGCCCCGGGATGGGGCAGATACGCAGTATTTT.

The chain has TRBV5-1 and TRBJ2-7; D uncertain. The CDR3 runs to 14 residues. The V gene's germline CDR1 is SGHRS and CDR2 YFSETQ. Deletions cut 0 bases from V and 6 bases from J, with 13 bases between. The CDR3 DNA is TGCGCCAGCAGCTTGGATAGTGGGGTCGGCGAGCAGTACTTC. It codes for CASSLDSGVGEQYF.

This rearrangement joins TRBV6-1 to TRBJ2-5; no firm D call. CDR3 length equals 13 residues. Per germline, CDR1 MNHNS and CDR2 SASEGT. V lost 4 bases and J lost 7, with 13 bases in between. The CDR3 nucleotides read TGTGCCAGCAGTGCGTCAGCCGAAGGGACCCAGTACTTC. The encoded protein is CASSASAEGTQYF.

J is TRBJ2-5 and V is TRBV11-1, with 7 bases identical to TRBD2. There are 18 residues in the CDR3. The germline gives CDR1 SGHAT, CDR2 FQDESV (reference sequence). J gave up 6 bases and V 2 bases, and 18 bases lay outside the gene matches. The CDR3 nucleotides are TGTGCCAGCAGCTTAAAGGCCCGGGAGGCTAACCTTAAACAGACCCAGTACTTC. Protein sequence: CASSLKAREANLKQTQYF. Supplemented by reference TRBV11-1 and TRBJ2-5, the full variable domain reads EAEVAQSPRYKITEKSQAVAFWCDPISGHATLYWYRQILGQGPELLVQFQDESVVDDSQLPKDRFSAERLKGVDSTLKIQPAELGDSAMYLCASSLKAREANLKQTQYFGPGTRLLVL.

This clonotype was recorded a few times. The V and J genes are TRBV7-2 and TRBJ2-1; 7 nucleotides align to TRBD2. V shed 5 bases and J 1 base; nucleotides not matched to a gene: 8. The CDR3 loop spans 16 amino acids. CDR1 and CDR2 from the germline V gene are SGHTA and FQGNSA. The CDR3 DNA reads as TGTGCCAGCAGCCCCACCGGGCGGGGGTCCTACAATGAGCAGTTCTTC. This sequence encodes CASSPTGRGSYNEQFF.

The CDR3 is CSVESSQGTGELFF. CDR3 sequence (DNA): TGCAGCGTTGAATCTAGCCAGGGAACCGGGGAGCTGTTTTTT. This chain uses TRBV29-1 with TRBJ2-2; the D gene could be TRBD1 or TRBD2 (5 bases each). The CDR3 has 14 residues. Germline CDR1 and CDR2: SQVTM and ANQGSEA. V gave up 2 bases and J gave up 5 bases, with 12 bases separating them.

V usage is TRBV7-2 and J usage is TRBJ2-1; 13 bases are shared with TRBD2. The length of the CDR3 is 16 residues. Looked up from germline, CDR1 is SGHTA and CDR2 is FQGNSA. Trimming took 2 bases from V and 9 from J; bases not matched to a gene: 7. CDR3 sequence: CASSLYGLAGVSEQFF. The CDR3 DNA reads TGTGCCAGCAGCTTATATGGACTAGCGGGAGTCAGTGAGCAGTTCTTC.